This TCR beta chain was documented in a study of T-cell reconstitution after alpha-beta-depleted transplantation in children. This clonotype was counted at least ten times. Preparation of the TCRbeta library was carried out with unique molecular identifiers. TCRdb fed the PCR reads into MiXCR, producing one record per CDR3 protein. This sample has under 60,000 distinct CDR3 sequences, with about 5.7% found just once. The length of the CDR3 is 14 residues. The ends were cut back, 0 bases at V and 2 bases at J, with 9 bases in the middle. CDR1 is DFQATT, CDR2 SNEGSKA, per germline (reference sequence). The receptor's source is a female patient between 2 and 15 years old who had a stem cell transplant for aplastic anemia, so the T cells may come from the graft donor. This chain joins TRBV20-1 and TRBJ2-3, with D perhaps TRBD1 (5 bases). Specimen: PBMCs, mostly from graft donor cells, collected 60 days after TCRalphabeta/CD19-depleted stem cell transplant. CDR3 amino acids: CSARDSRATDTQYF. CDR3 DNA: TGCAGTGCTAGAGATAGCAGGGCCACAGATACGCAGTATTTT.